This T cell receptor beta chain stems from a study of CD8 T cells in Susac syndrome. Study results and limitations: It was acknowledged in the study that the number of individuals who were included in its TCR sequencing and HLA analysis was relatively small.

Random hexamers were used to reverse transcribe roughly 0.45 to 1 ug of RNA. The authors amplified TCR beta CDR3 across 54 Vbeta and 13 Jbeta using immunoSEQ multiplex PCR. TCRdb fed the immunoSEQ multiplex PCR reads into MiXCR, producing one record per CDR3 protein. Among around 150,000 distinct CDR3 sequences listed, approximately 95% were seen once. CD8+ and CD4+ T cells taken from blood had their TCR beta sequenced. TEMRA cells were FACS-enriched, while CD8+ and CD4+ T cells were negatively isolated. Comment on this clonotype: Its antigen is not known.

This clonotype was sampled from a human donor with multiple sclerosis. Sample: CD4+ T cells from PBMCs.

CDR3 in amino acids: CSVVASGADTQYF. The DNA of the CDR3 is TGCAGCGTTGTGGCTAGCGGGGCAGATACGCAGTATTTT. This sequence joins TRBV29-1 and TRBJ2-3; 9 nucleotides align to TRBD2. Germline CDR1 and CDR2: SQVTM and ANQGSEA. The CDR3 spans 13 residues. J lost 4 bases, V lost 4 bases, and 3 bases had no gene match.